These T cell receptor beta chains were read from a single sample in a study of regulatory T cells in long-lasting Graves disease. MiXCR, applied by TCRdb to the multiplex PCR reads, yields one record per CDR3 protein. The data contain some 370,000 distinct CDR3 sequences, more than 20% of them singletons. Sequencing was performed on peripheral blood mononuclear cells (PBMCs), taken when the disease was refractory, from a patient treated with antithyroid drugs. These receptors all come from a woman in her thirties or forties with Graves disease. The CDR3 runs from the conserved cysteine through the conserved F or W. Fields, in order: D gene, V gene, J gene, clone size, CDR3 DNA, CDR3 protein. D genes are given only for firm matches. Size is stated for part of the rows, as once, few or many counts, or as a class when the clone is expanded.

.,TRBV6-1,TRBJ2-3,.,TGTGCCAGCAGGAACATAAACACAGATACGCAGTATTTT,CASRNINTDTQYF
.,TRBV11-2,TRBJ2-1,.,TGTGCCAGCAGACACCGCGGCAATGAGCAGTTCTTC,CASRHRGNEQFF
.,TRBV27,TRBJ1-1,many,TGTGCCAGCAGTTTATTTGCGGGTAGGGCTGAAGCTTTCTTT,CASSLFAGRAEAFF
.,TRBV5-1,TRBJ1-1,.,TGCGCCAGCAGCTTGGGCTGGGGGCGGAACACTGAAGCTTTCTTT,CASSLGWGRNTEAFF
.,TRBV20-1,TRBJ1-2,many,TGCAGTGCTAGTAGAATAGCTAACTATGGCTACACCTTC,CSASRIANYGYTF
TRBD1,TRBV5-1,TRBJ1-1,.,TGCGCCAGCAGCTGGACAGGGACGAACACTGAAGCTTTCTTT,CASSWTGTNTEAFF
.,TRBV11-2,TRBJ1-5,few,TGTGCCAGCAGCACCGGTTATAGCAATCAGCCCCAGCATTTT,CASSTGYSNQPQHF
.,TRBV5-1,TRBJ2-7,many,TGCGCCAGCAGCTTGGCATCCGGCGAGCAGTACTTC,CASSLASGEQYF
.,TRBV27,TRBJ2-5,many,TGTGCCAGCAGTTCCCCAGTTAGGGGAGAGACCCAGTACTTC,CASSSPVRGETQYF
.,TRBV28,TRBJ1-2,.,TGTGCCAGCAGCTCTGGTGGACAGCCCAACTATGGCTACACCTTC,CASSSGGQPNYGYTF
TRBD2,TRBV27,TRBJ2-7,many,TGTGCCAGCAGTTCGCGACTAGCGGGATCGGACGAGCAGTACTTC,CASSSRLAGSDEQYF
.,TRBV28,TRBJ1-4,many,TGTGCCAGCAGGCCGTACGGGGGGGGAGAAAAACTGTTTTTT,CASRPYGGGEKLFF
.,TRBV9,TRBJ2-5,few,TGTGCCAGCAGCGTCCTCGGACTCTTGCAAGAGACCCAGTACTTC,CASSVLGLLQETQYF
TRBD1,TRBV19,TRBJ1-2,.,TGTGCCAGTAGGGGAACAGGGGCCGACTATGGCTACACCTTC,CASRGTGADYGYTF
.,TRBV20-1,TRBJ1-1,many,TGCAGTGCTAGAGATACGGGAGGAGGGAACACTGAAGCTTTCTTT,CSARDTGGGNTEAFF
TRBD1,TRBV27,TRBJ1-5,many,TGTGCCAGCAGTCCCCGCGGACAGGGGAGTCAGCCCCAGCATTTT,CASSPRGQGSQPQHF
TRBD2,TRBV7-8,TRBJ2-3,.,TGTGCCAGCGGTAGCGGGAGGGCAGATACGCAGTATTTT,CASGSGRADTQYF
TRBD2,TRBV28,TRBJ2-5,many,TGTGCCAGCAGCCCAATGGGAGGGATGGGGGAGACCCAGTACTTC,CASSPMGGMGETQYF
.,TRBV28,TRBJ2-7,many,TGTGCCAGCAGCCTTCTAACGGGAGTCGACGAGCAGTACTTC,CASSLLTGVDEQYF
.,TRBV12-3/TRBV12-4,TRBJ2-1,.,TGTGCCAGCAGTCTGTCATCACTAGGTGAGCAGTTCTTC,CASSLSSLGEQFF
.,TRBV12-3/TRBV12-4,TRBJ1-5,many,TGTGCCAGCAGTTTCGAGGCTCAGCCCCAGCATTTT,CASSFEAQPQHF
.,TRBV28,TRBJ2-5,many,TGTGCCAGCAGACGGACATTTAACCAGGAGACCCAGTACTTC,CASRRTFNQETQYF
.,TRBV6-9,TRBJ2-5,few,TGTGCCAGCAGTTATGGGGTAAGCCGCGAGGAGACCCAGTACTTC,CASSYGVSREETQYF
.,TRBV4-1,TRBJ1-4,few,TGCGCCAGCAGCCGGGGAGGAGGTGAAAAACTGTTTTTT,CASSRGGGEKLFF
TRBD2,TRBV7-9,TRBJ2-5,few,TGTGCCAGCAGCTTAGATCCTAGCGGGTACCAAGAGACCCAGTACTTC,CASSLDPSGYQETQYF
.,TRBV3-1,TRBJ2-6,.,TGTGCCAGCAGCCAAAGGGGGACTGGGGCCAACGTCCTGACTTTC,CASSQRGTGANVLTF